Described below is a single T cell receptor beta chain sequence and its context. As yet, its antigen is unknown. This sample stems from a study of Ad26.COV2.S vaccination and SARS-CoV-2 variants. The study, taken as a whole, reports: Recipients of vaccine and of placebo showed similar breadth of their non-spike TCR repertoires.

V dropped 3 bases and J dropped 0 bases, with 11 bases sitting between them. The germline V gene has CDR1 MNHEY and CDR2 SMNVEV (reference sequence). This CDR3 contains 15 residues. Libraries were prepared by immunoSEQ multiplex PCR; TCRdb keeps only in-frame clonotypes and omits some of them. The sample shows hundreds of thousands of clones, 80% to 95% of them seen only once. Treatment here: roughly 20 received Ad26.COV2.S at low or high dose, single or two shots; about 5 received placebo; per-sample allocation not given. Day 63 after the first injection of vaccine or placebo was the sampling time. The study used a vaccine consisting of an Ad26 vector that expressed Wuhan-strain SARS-CoV-2 spike.

Sample: peripheral blood, taken in a trial of Ad26.COV2.S vaccine versus placebo. The TCR comes from a person between 18 and 65 years old who received the Ad26.COV2.S COVID-19 vaccine or a placebo. This sequence joins TRBV27 and TRBJ1-2; weak D call: TRBD1 (6 bases). The CDR3 is CASSLGAGANYGYTF. Written as DNA, the CDR3 is TGTGCCAGCAGTTTGGGGGCAGGGGCTAACTATGGCTACACCTTC.